This T cell receptor beta chain is from a study of T-cell memory formation after mild COVID-19. Study outcomes and limitations: What remained unconfirmed was the SARS-CoV-2 specificity of second-wave clones peaking on day 37. Mainly CM and EM harbored the contracting CD4+ clones; mainly EMRA harbored the CD8+ ones.

Barcoded TCR alpha and TCR beta cDNA libraries with UMIs came from 5'RACE using constant-segment primers. Via MiXCR, TCRdb re-called the 5' RACE reads, giving one row per CDR3 protein. The sample lists tens of thousands of distinct CDR3 sequences; approximately 9% were seen once. This CDR3 has 17 amino acids. Germline V CDR1 and CDR2: LGHNA, YNFKEQ. V lost 5 bases to trimming and J lost 3 bases; unmatched junction nucleotides: 13. In regard to this clonotype: Its target is unknown.

The sequence was obtained from an adult woman who had mild COVID-19 (a few samples of this study predate the infection). Cell type and time point are not known. V is TRBV4-2 and J is TRBJ2-7; 10 positions match TRBD2. Input material: PBMCs or a T cell subset sorted from them (not recorded which). The CDR3 loop is CASSVRRTSGGFYEQYF. The CDR3, as DNA: TGTGCCAGCAGCGTCCGGAGGACTAGCGGTGGATTCTACGAGCAGTACTTC.